The clone carrying this T cell receptor (beta chain) was picked up a small number of times. The data belong to a study of shared clonotypes between healthy human individuals. The CDR3 consists of 15 residues. After removal of 1 base from V and 4 bases from J, the junction contained 3 bases not matched to a gene. The germline V gene has CDR1 MGHRA and CDR2 YSYEKL. CD8 cells classed as naive were CD45RO-negative and positively selected for CCR7, excluding terminally differentiated effector memory CD45RA+ cells. The repertoire was sequenced with immunoSEQ multiplex PCR; TCRdb's copy has only in-frame clones and lacks some. Among about 680,000 clones listed, approximately 90% were seen once.

The source is a man younger than 40 in good health. Sample: naive CD8+ T cells sorted from blood. This rearrangement joins TRBV4-1 to TRBJ2-3, with 9 bases that match TRBD1. The CDR3 region is CASSQAGTGPDTQYF. For the CDR3, the DNA is TGCGCCAGCAGCCAAGCGGGGACAGGGCCAGATACGCAGTATTTT.